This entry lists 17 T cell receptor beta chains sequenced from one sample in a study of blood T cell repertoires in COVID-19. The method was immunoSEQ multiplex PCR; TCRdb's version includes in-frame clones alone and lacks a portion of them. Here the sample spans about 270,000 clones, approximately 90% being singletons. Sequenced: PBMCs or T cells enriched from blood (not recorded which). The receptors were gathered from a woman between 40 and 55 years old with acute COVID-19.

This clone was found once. The DNA for the CDR3 is TGTGCCAGCAGCCAAGACAGTTCCGAGCAGTACTTC. This translates into CASSQDSSEQYF. The chain combines TRBV14 with TRBJ2-7; D not certain. Deletions cut 0 bases from V and 6 bases from J, with 6 bases between. Germline-derived CDR1 and CDR2 are SGHDN and FVKESK. This CDR3 is built from 12 residues.

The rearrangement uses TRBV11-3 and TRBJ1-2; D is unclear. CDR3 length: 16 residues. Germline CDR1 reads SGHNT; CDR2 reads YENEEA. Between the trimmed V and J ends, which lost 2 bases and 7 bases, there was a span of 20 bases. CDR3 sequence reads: CASSLYRRPDEGGYTF. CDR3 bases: TGTGCCAGCAGCTTATACCGGCGGCCTGACGAGGGTGGCTACACCTTC.

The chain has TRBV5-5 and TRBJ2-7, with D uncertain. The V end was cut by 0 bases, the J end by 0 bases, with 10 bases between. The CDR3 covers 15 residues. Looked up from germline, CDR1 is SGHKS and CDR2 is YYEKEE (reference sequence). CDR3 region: CASSLGPGSSYEQYF. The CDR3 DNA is TGTGCCAGCAGCTTGGGACCAGGAAGCTCCTACGAGCAGTACTTC.

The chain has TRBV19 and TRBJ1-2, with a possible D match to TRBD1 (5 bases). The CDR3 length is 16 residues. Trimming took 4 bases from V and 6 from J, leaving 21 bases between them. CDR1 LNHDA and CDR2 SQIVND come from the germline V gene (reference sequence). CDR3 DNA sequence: TGTGCCAGTAGTAGGGCGAACAGGTATACCAACAATGGCTACACCTTC. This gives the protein CASSRANRYTNNGYTF.

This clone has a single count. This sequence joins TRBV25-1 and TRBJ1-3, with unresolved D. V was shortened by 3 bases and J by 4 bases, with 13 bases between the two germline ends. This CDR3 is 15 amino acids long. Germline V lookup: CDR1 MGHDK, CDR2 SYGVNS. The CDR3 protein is CASSDPGKPGNTIYF. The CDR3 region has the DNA TGTGCCAGCAGTGATCCCGGGAAACCCGGAAACACCATATATTTT.

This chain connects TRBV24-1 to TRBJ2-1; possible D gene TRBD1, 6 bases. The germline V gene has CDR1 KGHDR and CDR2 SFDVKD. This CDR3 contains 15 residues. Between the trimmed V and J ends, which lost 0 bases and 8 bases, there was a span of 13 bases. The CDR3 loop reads CATSDLTGTPHEQFF. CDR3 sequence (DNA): TGTGCCACCAGTGATTTGACCGGGACACCCCATGAGCAGTTCTTC.

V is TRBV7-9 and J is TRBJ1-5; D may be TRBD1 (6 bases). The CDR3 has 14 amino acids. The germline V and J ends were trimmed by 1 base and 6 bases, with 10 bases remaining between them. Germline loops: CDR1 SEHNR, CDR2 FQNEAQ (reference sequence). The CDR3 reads CASSLDQGSQPQHF. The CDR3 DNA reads TGTGCCAGCAGCTTAGACCAGGGGAGTCAGCCCCAGCATTTT.

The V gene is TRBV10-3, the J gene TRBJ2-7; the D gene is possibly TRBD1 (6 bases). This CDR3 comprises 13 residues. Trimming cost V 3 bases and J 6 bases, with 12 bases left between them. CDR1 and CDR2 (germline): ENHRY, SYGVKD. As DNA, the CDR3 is TGTGCCATCAGTGACCGGGACAAAGGCGAGCAGTACTTC. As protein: CAISDRDKGEQYF.

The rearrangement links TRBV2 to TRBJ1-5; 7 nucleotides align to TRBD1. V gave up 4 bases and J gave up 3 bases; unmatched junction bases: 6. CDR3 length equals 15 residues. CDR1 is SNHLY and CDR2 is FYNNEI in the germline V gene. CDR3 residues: CASSGKGGLNQPQHF. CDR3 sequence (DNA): TGTGCCAGCAGTGGGAAAGGGGGCCTCAATCAGCCCCAGCATTTT.

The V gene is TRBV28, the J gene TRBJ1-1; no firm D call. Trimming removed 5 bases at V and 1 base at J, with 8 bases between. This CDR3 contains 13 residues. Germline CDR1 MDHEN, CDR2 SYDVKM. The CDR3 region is CASSTYPNTEAFF. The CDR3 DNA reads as TGTGCCAGCAGTACTTACCCGAACACTGAAGCTTTCTTT.

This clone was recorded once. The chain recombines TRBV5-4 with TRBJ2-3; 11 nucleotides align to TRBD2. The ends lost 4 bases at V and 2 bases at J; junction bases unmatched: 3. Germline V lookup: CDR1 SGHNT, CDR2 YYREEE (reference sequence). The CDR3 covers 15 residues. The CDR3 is CASSPGLAVTDTQYF. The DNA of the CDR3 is TGTGCCAGCAGCCCGGGACTAGCGGTCACAGATACGCAGTATTTT.

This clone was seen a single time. The CDR3 nucleotides read TGTGCCAGCAGCCTTTGGTCCTCAGGAGAGCAGTTCTTC. Residues: CASSLWSSGEQFF. V gene TRBV6-2 or TRBV6-3 combines with J gene TRBJ2-1; no definite D call. This CDR3 has 13 amino acids. The germline V and J ends were trimmed by 6 bases and 10 bases, with 16 bases remaining between them. Germline-derived CDR1 and CDR2 are MNHEY and SVGEGT.

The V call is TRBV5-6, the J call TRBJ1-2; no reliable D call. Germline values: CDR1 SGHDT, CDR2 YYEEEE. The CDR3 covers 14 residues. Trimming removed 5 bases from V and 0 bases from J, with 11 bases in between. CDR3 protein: CASRSTGANYGYTF. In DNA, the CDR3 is TGTGCCAGCAGGTCCACTGGAGCTAACTATGGCTACACCTTC.

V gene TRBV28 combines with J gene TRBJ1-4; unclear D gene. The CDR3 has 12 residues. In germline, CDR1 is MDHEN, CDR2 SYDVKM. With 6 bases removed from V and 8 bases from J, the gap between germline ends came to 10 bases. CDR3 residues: CASSVSSEKLFF. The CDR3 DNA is TGTGCCAGCAGCGTAAGCTCCGAAAAACTGTTTTTT.

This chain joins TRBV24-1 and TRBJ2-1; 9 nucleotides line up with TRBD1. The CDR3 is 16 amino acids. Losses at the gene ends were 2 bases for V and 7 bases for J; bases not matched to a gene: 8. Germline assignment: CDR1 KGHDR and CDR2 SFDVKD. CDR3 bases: TGTGCCACCAGTGATTATGCCGGGACAGGGTTGAATGAGCAGTTCTTC. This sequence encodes CATSDYAGTGLNEQFF.

CDR3 sequence: CASSPQGLDYNEQFF. As DNA, the CDR3 is TGTGCCAGCAGTCCTCAGGGGCTAGATTACAATGAGCAGTTCTTC. The V call is TRBV6-5, the J call TRBJ2-1; D is perhaps TRBD1 (6 bases). V lost 5 bases and J lost 4, with 15 bases in between. Per germline, CDR1 MNHEY and CDR2 SVGAGI. The CDR3 length is 15 residues.

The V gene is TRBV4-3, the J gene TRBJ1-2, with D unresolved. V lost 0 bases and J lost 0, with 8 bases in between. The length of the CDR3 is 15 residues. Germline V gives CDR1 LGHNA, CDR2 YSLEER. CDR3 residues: CASSQDHAANYGYTF. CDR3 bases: TGCGCCAGCAGCCAAGATCATGCAGCTAACTATGGCTACACCTTC.